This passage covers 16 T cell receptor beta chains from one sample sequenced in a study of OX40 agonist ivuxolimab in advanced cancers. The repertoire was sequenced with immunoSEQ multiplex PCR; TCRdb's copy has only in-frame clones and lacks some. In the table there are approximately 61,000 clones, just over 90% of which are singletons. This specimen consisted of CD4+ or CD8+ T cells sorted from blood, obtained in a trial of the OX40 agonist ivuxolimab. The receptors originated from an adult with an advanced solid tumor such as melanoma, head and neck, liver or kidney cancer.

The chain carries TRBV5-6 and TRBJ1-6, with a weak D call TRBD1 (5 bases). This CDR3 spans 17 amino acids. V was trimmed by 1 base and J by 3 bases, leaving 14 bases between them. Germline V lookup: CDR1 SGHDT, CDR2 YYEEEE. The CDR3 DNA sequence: TGTGCCAGCAGCTTGTTTAGCAGGGAGGACTATAATTCACCCCTCCACTTT. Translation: CASSLFSREDYNSPLHF.

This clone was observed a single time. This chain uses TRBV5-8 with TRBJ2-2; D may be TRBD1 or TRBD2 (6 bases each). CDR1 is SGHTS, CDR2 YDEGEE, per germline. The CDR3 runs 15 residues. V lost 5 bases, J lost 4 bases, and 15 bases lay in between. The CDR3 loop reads CASSNREVGTGELFF. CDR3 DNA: TGTGCCAGCAGTAACAGGGAGGTGGGCACCGGGGAGCTGTTTTTT.

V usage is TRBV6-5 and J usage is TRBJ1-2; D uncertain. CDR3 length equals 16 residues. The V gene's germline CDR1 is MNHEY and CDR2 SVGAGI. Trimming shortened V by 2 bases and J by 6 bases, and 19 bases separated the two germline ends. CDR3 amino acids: CASSYMVAAGGHGYTF. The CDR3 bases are TGTGCCAGCAGTTACATGGTGGCAGCCGGCGGCCATGGCTACACCTTC.

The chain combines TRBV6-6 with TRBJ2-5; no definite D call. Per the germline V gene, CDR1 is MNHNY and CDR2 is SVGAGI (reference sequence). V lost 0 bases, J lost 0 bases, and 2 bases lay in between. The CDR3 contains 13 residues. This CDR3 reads CASSYSNQETQYF. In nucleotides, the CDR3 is TGTGCCAGCAGTTACTCCAACCAAGAGACCCAGTACTTC.

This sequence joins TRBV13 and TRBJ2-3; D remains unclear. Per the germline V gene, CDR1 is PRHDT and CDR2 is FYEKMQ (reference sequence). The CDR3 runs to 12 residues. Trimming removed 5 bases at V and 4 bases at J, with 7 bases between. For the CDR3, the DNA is TGTGCCAGCAGCCGGGCGGCAGATACGCAGTATTTT. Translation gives CASSRAADTQYF.

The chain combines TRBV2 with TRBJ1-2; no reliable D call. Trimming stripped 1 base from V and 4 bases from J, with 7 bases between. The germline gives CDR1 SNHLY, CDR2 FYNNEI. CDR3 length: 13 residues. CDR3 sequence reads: CASSEGWFYGYTF. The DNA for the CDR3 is TGTGCCAGCAGTGAAGGGTGGTTCTATGGCTACACCTTC.

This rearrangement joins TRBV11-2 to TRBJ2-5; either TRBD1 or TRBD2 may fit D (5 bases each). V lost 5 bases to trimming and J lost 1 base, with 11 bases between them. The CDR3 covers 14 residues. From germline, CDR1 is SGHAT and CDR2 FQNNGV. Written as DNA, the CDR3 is TGTGCCAGCAGCCCCGGGACCAGCCAAGAGACCCAGTACTTC. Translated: CASSPGTSQETQYF.

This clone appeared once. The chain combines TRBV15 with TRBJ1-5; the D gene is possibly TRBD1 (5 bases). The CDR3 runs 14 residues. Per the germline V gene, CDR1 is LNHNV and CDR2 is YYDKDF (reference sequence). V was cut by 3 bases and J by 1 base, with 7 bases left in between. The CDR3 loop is CATSSRTSNQPQHF. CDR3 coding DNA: TGTGCCACCAGCAGTAGGACAAGCAATCAGCCCCAGCATTTT.

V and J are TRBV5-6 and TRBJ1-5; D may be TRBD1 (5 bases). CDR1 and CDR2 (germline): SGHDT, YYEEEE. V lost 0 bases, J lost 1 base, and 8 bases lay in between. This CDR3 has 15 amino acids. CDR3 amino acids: CASSLGRGSNQPQHF. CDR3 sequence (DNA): TGTGCCAGCAGCTTGGGTCGGGGCAGCAATCAGCCCCAGCATTTT.

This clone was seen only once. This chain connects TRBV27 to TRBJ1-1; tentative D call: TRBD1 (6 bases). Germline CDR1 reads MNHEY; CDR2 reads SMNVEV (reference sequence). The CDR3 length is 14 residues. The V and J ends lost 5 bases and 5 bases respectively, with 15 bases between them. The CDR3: CASSPQGSYTEAFF. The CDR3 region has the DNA TGTGCCAGCAGTCCACAGGGTTCCTATACTGAAGCTTTCTTT.

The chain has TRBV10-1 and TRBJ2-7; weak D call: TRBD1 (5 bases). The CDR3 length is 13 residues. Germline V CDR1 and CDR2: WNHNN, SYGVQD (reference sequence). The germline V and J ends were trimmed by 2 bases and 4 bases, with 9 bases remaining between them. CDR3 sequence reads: CASSEGDSYEQYF. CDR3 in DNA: TGCGCCAGCAGTGAGGGCGACAGTTACGAGCAGTACTTC.

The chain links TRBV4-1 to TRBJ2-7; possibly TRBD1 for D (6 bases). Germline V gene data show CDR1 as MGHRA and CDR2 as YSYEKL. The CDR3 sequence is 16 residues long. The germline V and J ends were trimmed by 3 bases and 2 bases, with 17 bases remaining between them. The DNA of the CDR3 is TGCGCCAGCAGCCAGCATTCGGACAGTCTCCCCTACGAGCAGTACTTC. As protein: CASSQHSDSLPYEQYF.

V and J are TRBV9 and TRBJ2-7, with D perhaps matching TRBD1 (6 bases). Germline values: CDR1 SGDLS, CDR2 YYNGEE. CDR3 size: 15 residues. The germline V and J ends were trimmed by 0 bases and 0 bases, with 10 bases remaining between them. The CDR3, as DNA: TGTGCCAGCAGCGTAGAGGACAGTAGCTCCTACGAGCAGTACTTC. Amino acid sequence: CASSVEDSSSYEQYF.

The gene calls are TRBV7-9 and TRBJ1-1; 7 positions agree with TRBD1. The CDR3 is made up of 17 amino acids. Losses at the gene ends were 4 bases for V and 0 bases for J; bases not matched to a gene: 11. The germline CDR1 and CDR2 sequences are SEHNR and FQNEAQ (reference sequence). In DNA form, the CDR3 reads TGTGCCAGCAGCTCGCGACCCCCGGGACAGATGAACACTGAAGCTTTCTTT. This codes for CASSSRPPGQMNTEAFF.

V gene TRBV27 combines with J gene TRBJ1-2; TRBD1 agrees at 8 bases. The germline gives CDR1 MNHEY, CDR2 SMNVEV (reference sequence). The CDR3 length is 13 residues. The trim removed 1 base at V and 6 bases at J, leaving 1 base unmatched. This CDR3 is CASSLWGQDGYTF. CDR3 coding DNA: TGTGCCAGCAGTTTATGGGGACAGGATGGCTACACCTTC.

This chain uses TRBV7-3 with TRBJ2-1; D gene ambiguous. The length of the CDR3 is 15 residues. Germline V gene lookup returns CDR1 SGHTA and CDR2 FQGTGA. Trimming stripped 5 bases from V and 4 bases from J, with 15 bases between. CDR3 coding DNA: TGTGCCAGCAGCCCAAACCCGACCCCTTACAATGAGCAGTTCTTC. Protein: CASSPNPTPYNEQFF.